The sample holds one count of the clone carrying this TCR beta chain. Per the germline V gene, CDR1 is SNHLY and CDR2 is FYNNEI. The CDR3 spans 14 residues. V was clipped by 7 bases and J by 5 bases, with 18 bases between them. The sample is drawn from a study of OX40 agonist ivuxolimab in advanced cancers. Using immunoSEQ multiplex PCR, the repertoire was profiled, and TCRdb retains in-frame clones only, with some absent. Seen here are around 84,000 clones, about 92% observed once, and the top ten hold approximately 0.5%. This chain uses TRBV2 with TRBJ2-7; perhaps D is TRBD1 or TRBD2 (6 bases each). The receptor was isolated from an adult with an advanced solid tumor such as melanoma, head and neck, liver or kidney cancer. The sequenced sample was CD4+ or CD8+ T cells sorted from blood, obtained in a trial of the OX40 agonist ivuxolimab. CDR3 protein: CASTEREGGNEQYF. The CDR3 DNA reads as TGTGCCAGCACCGAGCGTGAGGGGGGCAACGAGCAGTACTTC.